A single sample gave rise to the 14 T cell receptor beta chains below, sequenced in a study of blood T cell repertoires in COVID-19. The method was immunoSEQ multiplex PCR; TCRdb's version includes in-frame clones alone and lacks a portion of them. This sample has 340,000 or so clones, with approximately 86% found just once. The sequencing input was PBMCs or T cells enriched from blood (not recorded which). The receptors come from a woman aged 40 to 50 with acute COVID-19.

The chain links TRBV27 to TRBJ2-3, with 8 positions matching TRBD2. With 5 bases clipped from V and 3 bases from J, the junction kept 4 bases outside the gene matches. The CDR3 is made up of 14 amino acids. The germline V gene encodes CDR1 MNHEY and CDR2 SMNVEV (reference sequence). The CDR3 is CASSLAGHTDTQYF. Here the CDR3 DNA reads TGTGCCAGCAGTCTAGCGGGTCATACAGATACGCAGTATTTT.

Here the CDR3 DNA reads TGTGCCATCGGGCTAACAGGGCAGAACACTGAAGCTTTCTTT. Its translation is CAIGLTGQNTEAFF. The chain is built from TRBV10-3 and TRBJ1-1, with D possibly being TRBD1 (6 bases). Per germline, CDR1 ENHRY and CDR2 SYGVKD. V lost 8 bases and J 1 base, leaving 14 bases between the germline ends. This CDR3 has 14 residues.

This clone has only one observation. The rearrangement joins TRBV3-1 (or the pseudogene TRBV3-2) to TRBJ1-1; D call uncertain. Per germline, CDR1 LGHDT and CDR2 YNNKEL (reference sequence). The V gene lost 4 bases and the J gene lost 6 bases, with 15 bases spanning the gap. The CDR3 consists of 14 residues. CDR3 in amino acids: CASSRGVMGAEAFF. CDR3 in DNA: TGTGCCAGCAGCCGGGGAGTGATGGGCGCTGAAGCTTTCTTT.

This chain uses TRBV23-1 with TRBJ2-1; 10 bases map to TRBD2. Being an ORF, TRBV23-1 has a function that is uncertain. Trimming removed 0 bases from V and 1 base from J; junction bases left unmatched: 9. The CDR3 spans 19 residues. In DNA form, the CDR3 reads TGCGCCAGCAGTCAATCTCGAGCGGGAGGGCCTATTTCCTACAATGAGCAGTTCTTC. Translated: CASSQSRAGGPISYNEQFF.

V usage is TRBV4-2 and J usage is TRBJ2-5, with D possibly matching TRBD1 (5 bases). Germline assignment: CDR1 LGHNA and CDR2 YNFKEQ. This CDR3 region has 14 residues. V gave up 1 base and J gave up 3 bases, with 9 bases separating them. The CDR3 region has the DNA TGTGCCAGCAGCCAAGGGGGCCGCGAAGAGACCCAGTACTTC. It specifies CASSQGGREETQYF.

The chain carries TRBV2 and TRBJ2-6; TRBD2 is a possible D gene (5 bases). Trimming cost V 4 bases and J 0 bases, with 10 bases left between them. Germline loops: CDR1 SNHLY, CDR2 FYNNEI. The CDR3 extends over 16 amino acids. The CDR3 coding sequence is TGTGCCAGCAGTGTTGAGGGTTTCTCTGGGGCCAACGTCCTGACTTTC. It yields the protein CASSVEGFSGANVLTF.

The rearrangement joins TRBV4-3 to TRBJ1-2; D possibly corresponds to TRBD1 (6 bases). The ends were cut back, 0 bases at V and 4 bases at J, with 18 bases in the middle. The CDR3 contains 17 residues. The germline V gene encodes CDR1 LGHNA and CDR2 YSLEER. CDR3 amino acids: CASSQEVQGMRPYGYTF. CDR3 DNA: TGCGCCAGCAGCCAAGAGGTTCAGGGGATGAGGCCCTATGGCTACACCTTC.

The V gene is TRBV4-3, the J gene TRBJ1-2, with 8 positions matching TRBD1. In germline, CDR1 is LGHNA, CDR2 YSLEER. CDR3 length: 15 residues. V shed 1 base, J shed 7 bases, and the junction held 8 bases outside the gene matches. The CDR3 protein is CASSQVRGQVAGYTF. CDR3 DNA: TGCGCCAGCAGCCAAGTGCGGGGACAGGTCGCTGGCTACACCTTC.

The chain uses TRBV7-9 and TRBJ2-6; D call uncertain. Trimming pared 1 base from V and 1 base from J, leaving 5 bases between. The CDR3 runs to 15 residues. CDR1 is SEHNR and CDR2 is FQNEAQ in the germline V gene (reference sequence). The CDR3 protein is CASSLGLSGANVLTF. CDR3 nucleotides: TGTGCCAGCAGCTTAGGACTTTCTGGGGCCAACGTCCTGACTTTC.

The chain employs TRBV28 and TRBJ2-7, with TRBD2 as a possible D gene (5 bases). Germline CDR1 is MDHEN and CDR2 is SYDVKM. V was shortened by 3 bases and J by 6 bases, with 12 bases between the two germline ends. This CDR3 contains 13 residues. The DNA of the CDR3 is TGTGCCAGCAGTTTCGATTCACTAGGCGAGCAGTACTTC. It translates to CASSFDSLGEQYF.

This clone was recorded only once. This chain joins TRBV7-9 and TRBJ2-5; D is ambiguous. The CDR3 has 13 amino acids. Trimming took off 3 bases at V and 5 bases at J, with 10 bases between the two ends. Germline assignment: CDR1 SEHNR and CDR2 FQNEAQ (reference sequence). The CDR3 DNA is TGTGCCAGCAGCTTTACAGAGAAGGAGACCCAGTACTTC. Translated, it gives CASSFTEKETQYF.

In this sample, this clone turned up a few times. The CDR3 does not end in the conserved phenylalanine or tryptophan, so this is likely a read error. The DNA is left out, because the CDR3 cannot be placed on it with certainty; the CDR3 is given as TCRdb lists it. V gene TRBV5-6 combines with J gene TRBJ1-2; TRBD1 is the table's D call and was not checked against the DNA. The CDR3 is 13 amino acids long, termini counted. CDR1 SGHDT and CDR2 YYEEEE come from the germline V gene. Here the CDR3 reads CASSLRDRSSPLL.

The table lists this clone with a few counts. The V call is TRBV24-1, the J call TRBJ1-5; the match to TRBD1 covers 10 bases. Looked up from germline, CDR1 is KGHDR and CDR2 is SFDVKD. The CDR3 runs to 16 residues. With V trimmed by 2 bases and J by 5 bases, 5 bases remained unmatched. The CDR3 sequence is CATSDWRGTGDQPQHF. In nucleotides, the CDR3 is TGTGCCACCAGTGATTGGAGAGGGACAGGGGATCAGCCCCAGCATTTT.

J is TRBJ2-1 and V is TRBV18; 7 positions match TRBD2. Germline V CDR1 and CDR2: KGHSH, LQKENI. The CDR3 sequence is 16 residues long. After removal of 0 bases from V and 8 bases from J, the junction contained 10 bases not matched to a gene. The chain's CDR3 is CASSPPPRGGVYEQFF. The CDR3 DNA follows: TGTGCCAGCTCACCACCCCCGCGGGGAGGGGTGTATGAGCAGTTCTTC.